This T cell receptor (beta chain) was documented in a study of blood T cell repertoires in COVID-19. About the study: Sites across the United States, Italy and Spain contributed samples from acute and convalescent COVID-19. PBMCs, B-cell-depleted T cells, or T cells were the source of the cDNA or gDNA that made up the material.

Germline loops: CDR1 SGHNT, CDR2 YYREEE (reference sequence). Losses at the gene ends were 3 bases for V and 5 bases for J; bases not matched to a gene: 7. CDR3 length equals 16 residues. As originally analysed: Reference gene primers were amplified, and this amplification served to estimate nucleated cell counts. Here immunoSEQ multiplex PCR was the method, and the copy in TCRdb shows in-frame clones only, minus some. Clone size and V and J calls were adopted from that table, with D and trimming inferred from the DNA. Among 75,000 to 100,000 clones listed, about 81% were seen once. The V call is TRBV5-4, the J call TRBJ2-1, with 11 nucleotides matching TRBD2. The receptor's source is a man in his 70s with acute or convalescent COVID-19. Sequencing input: peripheral blood. CDR3 in amino acids: CASSSRLAGPNNEQFF. CDR3 DNA sequence: TGTGCCAGCAGCTCTAGACTAGCGGGACCTAACAATGAGCAGTTCTTC.